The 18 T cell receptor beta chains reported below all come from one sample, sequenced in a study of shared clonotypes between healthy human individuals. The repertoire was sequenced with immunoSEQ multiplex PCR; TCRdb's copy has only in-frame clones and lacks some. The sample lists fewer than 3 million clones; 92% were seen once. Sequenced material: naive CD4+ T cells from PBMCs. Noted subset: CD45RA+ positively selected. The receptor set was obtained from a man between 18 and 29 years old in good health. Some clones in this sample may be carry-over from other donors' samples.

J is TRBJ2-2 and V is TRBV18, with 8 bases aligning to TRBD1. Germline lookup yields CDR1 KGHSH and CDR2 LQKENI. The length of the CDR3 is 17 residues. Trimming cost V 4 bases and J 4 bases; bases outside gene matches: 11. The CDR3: CASSLISRTGTTGELFF. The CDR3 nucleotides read TGTGCCAGCTCACTAATCTCCAGGACAGGGACCACCGGGGAGCTGTTTTTT.

Here the CDR3 reads CASGRGRNTEAFF. The CDR3 DNA sequence: TGTGCCAGCGGCAGGGGGAGAAACACTGAAGCTTTCTTT. The chain is built from TRBV2 and TRBJ1-1; 7 nucleotides agree with TRBD1. There are 13 residues in the CDR3. The germline CDR1 and CDR2 sequences are SNHLY and FYNNEI. V was pared by 8 bases and J by 2 bases, with 5 bases of the junction left unmatched.

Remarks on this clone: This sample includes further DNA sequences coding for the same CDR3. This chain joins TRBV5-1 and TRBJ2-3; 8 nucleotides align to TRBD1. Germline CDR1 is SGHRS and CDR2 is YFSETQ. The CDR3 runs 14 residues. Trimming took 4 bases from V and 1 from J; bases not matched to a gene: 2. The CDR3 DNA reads TGCGCCAGCAGCAGGGGACAGGGCACAGATACGCAGTATTTT. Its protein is CASSRGQGTDTQYF.

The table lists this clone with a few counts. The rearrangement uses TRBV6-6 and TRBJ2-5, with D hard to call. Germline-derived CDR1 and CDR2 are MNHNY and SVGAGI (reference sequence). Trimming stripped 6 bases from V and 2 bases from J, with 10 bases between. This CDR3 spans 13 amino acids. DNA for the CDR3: TGTGCCAGCAGGGGTAGCCCTCAAGAGACCCAGTACTTC. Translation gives CASRGSPQETQYF.

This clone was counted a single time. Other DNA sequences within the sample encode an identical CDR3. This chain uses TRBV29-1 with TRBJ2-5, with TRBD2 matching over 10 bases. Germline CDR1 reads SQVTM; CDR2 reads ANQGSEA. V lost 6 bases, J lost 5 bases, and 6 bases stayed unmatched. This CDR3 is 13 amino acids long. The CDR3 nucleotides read TGCAGCGTCGGGCTAGCGGGAGCTGAGACCCAGTACTTC. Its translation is CSVGLAGAETQYF.

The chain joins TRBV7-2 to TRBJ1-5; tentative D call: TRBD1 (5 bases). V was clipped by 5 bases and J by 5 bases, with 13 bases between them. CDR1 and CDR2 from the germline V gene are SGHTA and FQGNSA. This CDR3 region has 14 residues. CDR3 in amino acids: CASSPRAGYQPQHF. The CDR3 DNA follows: TGTGCCAGCAGCCCCCGGGCAGGGTATCAGCCCCAGCATTTT. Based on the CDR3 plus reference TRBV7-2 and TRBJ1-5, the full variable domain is GAGVSQSPSNKVTEKGKDVELRCDPISGHTALYWYRQSLGQGLEFLIYFQGNSAPDKSGLPSDRFSAERTGGSVSTLTIQRTQQEDSAVYLCASSPRAGYQPQHFGDGTRLSIL.

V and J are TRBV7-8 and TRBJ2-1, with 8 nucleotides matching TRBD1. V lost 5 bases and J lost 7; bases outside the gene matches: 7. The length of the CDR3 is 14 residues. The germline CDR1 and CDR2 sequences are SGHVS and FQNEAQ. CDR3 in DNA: TGTGCCAGCAGCCCGACAGGGGTGAGGAATGAGCAGTTCTTC. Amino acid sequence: CASSPTGVRNEQFF.

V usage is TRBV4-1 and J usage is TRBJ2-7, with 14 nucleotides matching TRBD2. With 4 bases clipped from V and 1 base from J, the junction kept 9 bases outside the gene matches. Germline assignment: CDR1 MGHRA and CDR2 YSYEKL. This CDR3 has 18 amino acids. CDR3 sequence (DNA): TGCGCCAGCAGCCCGGGACTAGCGGGAGCAGTTAGTTCCTACGAGCAGTACTTC. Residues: CASSPGLAGAVSSYEQYF.

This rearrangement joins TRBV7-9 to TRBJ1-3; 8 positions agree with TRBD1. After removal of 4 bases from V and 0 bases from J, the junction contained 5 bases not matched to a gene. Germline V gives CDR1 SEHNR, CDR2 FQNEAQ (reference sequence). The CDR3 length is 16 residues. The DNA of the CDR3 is TGTGCCAGCAGCTCAGACGACAGGGGCTCTGGAAACACCATATATTTT. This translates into CASSSDDRGSGNTIYF.

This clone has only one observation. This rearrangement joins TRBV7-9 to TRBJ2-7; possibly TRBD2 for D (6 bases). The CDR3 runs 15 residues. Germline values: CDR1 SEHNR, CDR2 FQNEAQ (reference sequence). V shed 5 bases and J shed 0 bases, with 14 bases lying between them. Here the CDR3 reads CASSLRDSSSYEQYF. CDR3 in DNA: TGTGCCAGCAGCCTCCGGGACTCCAGCTCCTACGAGCAGTACTTC.

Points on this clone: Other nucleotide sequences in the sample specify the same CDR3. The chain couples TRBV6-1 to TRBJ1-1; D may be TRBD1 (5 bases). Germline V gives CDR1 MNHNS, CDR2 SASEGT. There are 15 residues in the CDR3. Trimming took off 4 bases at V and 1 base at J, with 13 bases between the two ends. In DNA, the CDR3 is TGTGCCAGCAGTGTGGGAGGGGACCCGAACACTGAAGCTTTCTTT. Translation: CASSVGGDPNTEAFF.

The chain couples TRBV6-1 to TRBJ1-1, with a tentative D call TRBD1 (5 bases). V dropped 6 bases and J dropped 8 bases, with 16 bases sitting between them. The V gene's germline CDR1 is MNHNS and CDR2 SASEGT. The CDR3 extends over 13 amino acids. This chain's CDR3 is CASSVKGVGEAFF. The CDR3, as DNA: TGTGCCAGCAGCGTTAAAGGGGTTGGCGAAGCTTTCTTT.

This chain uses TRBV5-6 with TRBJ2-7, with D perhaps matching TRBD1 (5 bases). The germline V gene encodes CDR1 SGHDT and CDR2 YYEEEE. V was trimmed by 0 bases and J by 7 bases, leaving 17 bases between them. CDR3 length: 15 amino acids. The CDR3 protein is CASSLGDRVIGEQYF. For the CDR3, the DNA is TGTGCCAGCAGCTTGGGTGACAGAGTAATTGGGGAGCAGTACTTC.

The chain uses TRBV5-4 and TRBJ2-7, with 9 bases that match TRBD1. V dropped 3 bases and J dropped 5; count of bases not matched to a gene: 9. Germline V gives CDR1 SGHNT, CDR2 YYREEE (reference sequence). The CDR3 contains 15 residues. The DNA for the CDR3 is TGTGCCAGCAGCTCTTATAAGAGACAGGGGGACGAGCAGTACTTC. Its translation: CASSSYKRQGDEQYF.

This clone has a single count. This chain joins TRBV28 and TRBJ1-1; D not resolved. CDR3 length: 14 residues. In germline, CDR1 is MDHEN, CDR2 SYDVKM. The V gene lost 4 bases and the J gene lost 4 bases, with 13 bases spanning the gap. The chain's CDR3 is CASSSTGMGTEAFF. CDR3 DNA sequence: TGTGCCAGCAGTTCGACCGGCATGGGCACTGAAGCTTTCTTT. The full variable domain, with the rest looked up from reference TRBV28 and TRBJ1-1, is DVKVTQSSRYLVKRTGEKVFLECVQDMDHENMFWYRQDPGLGLRLIYFSYDVKMKEKGDIPEGYSVSREKKERFSLILESASTNQTSMYLCASSSTGMGTEAFFGQGTRLTVV.

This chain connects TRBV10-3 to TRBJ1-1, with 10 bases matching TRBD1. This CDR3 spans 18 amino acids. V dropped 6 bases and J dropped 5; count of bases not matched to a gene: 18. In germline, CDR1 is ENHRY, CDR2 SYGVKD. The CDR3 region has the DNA TGTGCCATCAGCAAACGTCAAACCGGGACAGGGGAGGGGACTGAAGCTTTCTTT. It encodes CAISKRQTGTGEGTEAFF.

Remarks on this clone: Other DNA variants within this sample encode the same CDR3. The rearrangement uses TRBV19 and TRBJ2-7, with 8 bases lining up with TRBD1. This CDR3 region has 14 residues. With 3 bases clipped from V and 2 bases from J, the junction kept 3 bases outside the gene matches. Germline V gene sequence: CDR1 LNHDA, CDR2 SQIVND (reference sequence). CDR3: CASSIGQGAYEQYF. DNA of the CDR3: TGTGCCAGTAGTATCGGACAGGGCGCCTACGAGCAGTACTTC.

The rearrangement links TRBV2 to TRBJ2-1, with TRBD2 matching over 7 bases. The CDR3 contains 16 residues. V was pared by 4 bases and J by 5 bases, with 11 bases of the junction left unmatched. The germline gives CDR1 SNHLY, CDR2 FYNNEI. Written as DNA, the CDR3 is TGTGCCAGCAGTGTATGGGGGAGGGCCGGGAACAATGAGCAGTTCTTC. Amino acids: CASSVWGRAGNNEQFF.